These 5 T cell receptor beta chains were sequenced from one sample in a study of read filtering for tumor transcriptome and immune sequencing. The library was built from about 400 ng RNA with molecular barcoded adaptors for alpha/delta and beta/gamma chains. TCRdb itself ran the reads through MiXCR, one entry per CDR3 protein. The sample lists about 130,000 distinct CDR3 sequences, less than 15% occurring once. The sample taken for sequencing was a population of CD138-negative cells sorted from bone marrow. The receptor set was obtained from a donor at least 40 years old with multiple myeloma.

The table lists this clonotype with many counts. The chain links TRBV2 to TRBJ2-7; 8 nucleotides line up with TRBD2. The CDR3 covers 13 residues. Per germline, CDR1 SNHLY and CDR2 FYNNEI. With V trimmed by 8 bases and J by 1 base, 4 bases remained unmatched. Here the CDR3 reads CASLERGSYEQYF. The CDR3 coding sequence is TGTGCCAGCCTTGAGCGGGGGTCCTACGAGCAGTACTTC.

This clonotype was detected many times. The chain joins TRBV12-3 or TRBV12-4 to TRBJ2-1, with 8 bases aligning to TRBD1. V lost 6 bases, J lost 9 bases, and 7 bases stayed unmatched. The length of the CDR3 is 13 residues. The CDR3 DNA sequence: TGTGCCAGCAGGGCGGACAGGGAAGTTGAGCAGTTCTTC. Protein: CASRADREVEQFF.

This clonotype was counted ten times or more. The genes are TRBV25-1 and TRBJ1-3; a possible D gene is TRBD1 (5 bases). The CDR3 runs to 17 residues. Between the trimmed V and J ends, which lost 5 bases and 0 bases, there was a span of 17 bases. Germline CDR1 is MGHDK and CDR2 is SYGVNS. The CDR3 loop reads CASSRSGHGSSGNTIYF. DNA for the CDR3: TGTGCCAGCAGTCGTTCAGGACACGGCTCCTCTGGAAACACCATATATTTT. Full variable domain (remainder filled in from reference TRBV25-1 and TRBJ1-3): EADIYQTPRYLVIGTGKKITLECSQTMGHDKMYWYQQDPGMELHLIHYSYGVNSTEKGDLSSESTVSRIRTEHFPLTLESARPSHTSQYLCASSRSGHGSSGNTIYFGEGSWLTVV.

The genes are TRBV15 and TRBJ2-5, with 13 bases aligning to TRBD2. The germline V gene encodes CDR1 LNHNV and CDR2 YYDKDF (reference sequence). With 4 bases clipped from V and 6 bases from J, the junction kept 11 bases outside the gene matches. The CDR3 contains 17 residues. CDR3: CATSTFLTSGRKQTQYF. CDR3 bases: TGTGCCACCAGCACCTTTTTGACTAGCGGGAGGAAGCAGACCCAGTACTTC.

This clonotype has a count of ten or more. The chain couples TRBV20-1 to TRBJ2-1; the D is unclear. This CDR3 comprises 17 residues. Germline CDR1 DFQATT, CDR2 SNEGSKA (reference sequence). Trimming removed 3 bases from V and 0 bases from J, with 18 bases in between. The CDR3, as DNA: TGCAGTGCTAGCGACCCCGTAGGCGCACGCTCCTACAATGAGCAGTTCTTC. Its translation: CSASDPVGARSYNEQFF.